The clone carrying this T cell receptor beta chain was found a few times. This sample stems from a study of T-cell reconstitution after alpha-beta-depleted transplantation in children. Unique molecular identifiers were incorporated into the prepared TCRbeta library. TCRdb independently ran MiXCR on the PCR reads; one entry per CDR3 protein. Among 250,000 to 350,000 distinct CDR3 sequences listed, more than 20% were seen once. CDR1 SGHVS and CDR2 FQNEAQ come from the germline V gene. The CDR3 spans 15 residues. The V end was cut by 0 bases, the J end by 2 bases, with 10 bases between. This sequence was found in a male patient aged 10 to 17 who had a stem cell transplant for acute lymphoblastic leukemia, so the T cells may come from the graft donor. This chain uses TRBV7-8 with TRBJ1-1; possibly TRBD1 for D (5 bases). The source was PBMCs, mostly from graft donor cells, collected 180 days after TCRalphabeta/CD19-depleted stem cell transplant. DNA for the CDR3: TGTGCCAGCAGCTTAGCGTGGGGCGGTAACACTGAAGCTTTCTTT. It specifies CASSLAWGGNTEAFF.